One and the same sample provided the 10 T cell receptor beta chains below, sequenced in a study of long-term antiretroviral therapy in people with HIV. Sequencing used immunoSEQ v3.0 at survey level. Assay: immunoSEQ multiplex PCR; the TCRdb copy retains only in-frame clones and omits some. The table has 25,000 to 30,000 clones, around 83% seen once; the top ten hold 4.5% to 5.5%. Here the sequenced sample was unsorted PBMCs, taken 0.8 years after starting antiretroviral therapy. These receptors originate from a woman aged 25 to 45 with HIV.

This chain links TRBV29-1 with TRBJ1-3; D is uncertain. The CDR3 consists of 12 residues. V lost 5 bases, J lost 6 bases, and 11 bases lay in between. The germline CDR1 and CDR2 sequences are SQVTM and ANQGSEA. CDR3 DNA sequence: TGCAGCGTTAGCGACGGTTCAAACACCATATATTTT. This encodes CSVSDGSNTIYF.

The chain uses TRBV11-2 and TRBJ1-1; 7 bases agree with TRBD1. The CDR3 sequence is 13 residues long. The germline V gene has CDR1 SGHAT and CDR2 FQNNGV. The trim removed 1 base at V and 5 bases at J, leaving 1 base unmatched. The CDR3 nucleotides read TGTGCCAGCAGCTTAGTCAGGGGGACTGAAGCTTTCTTT. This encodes CASSLVRGTEAFF. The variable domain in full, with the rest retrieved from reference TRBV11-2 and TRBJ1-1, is EAGVAQSPRYKIIEKRQSVAFWCNPISGHATLYWYQQILGQGPKLLIQFQNNGVVDDSQLPKDRFSAERLKGVDSTLKIQPAKLEDSAVYLCASSLVRGTEAFFGQGTRLTVV.

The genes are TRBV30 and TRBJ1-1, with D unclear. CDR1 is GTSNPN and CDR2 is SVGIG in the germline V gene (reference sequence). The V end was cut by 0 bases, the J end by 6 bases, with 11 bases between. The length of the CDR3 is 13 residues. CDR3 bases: TGTGCCTGGAGTGTAGTCATCAGCTCTGAAGCTTTCTTT. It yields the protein CAWSVVISSEAFF.

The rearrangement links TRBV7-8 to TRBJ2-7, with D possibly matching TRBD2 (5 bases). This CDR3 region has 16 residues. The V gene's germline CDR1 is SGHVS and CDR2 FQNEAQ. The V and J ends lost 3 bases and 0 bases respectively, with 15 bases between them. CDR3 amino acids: CASSFEGRLYSYEQYF. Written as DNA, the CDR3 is TGTGCCAGCAGCTTTGAGGGCAGACTTTACTCCTACGAGCAGTACTTC. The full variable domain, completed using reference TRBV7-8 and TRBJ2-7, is GAGVSQSPRYKVAKRGQDVALRCDPISGHVSLFWYQQALGQGPEFLTYFQNEAQLDKSGLPSDRFFAERPEGSVSTLKIQRTQQEDSAVYLCASSFEGRLYSYEQYFGPGTRLTVT.

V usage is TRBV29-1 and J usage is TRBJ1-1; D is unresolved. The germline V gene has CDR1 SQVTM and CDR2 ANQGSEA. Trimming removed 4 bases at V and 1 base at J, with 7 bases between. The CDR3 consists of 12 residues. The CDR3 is CSVANKNTEAFF. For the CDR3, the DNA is TGCAGCGTTGCTAACAAGAACACTGAAGCTTTCTTT.

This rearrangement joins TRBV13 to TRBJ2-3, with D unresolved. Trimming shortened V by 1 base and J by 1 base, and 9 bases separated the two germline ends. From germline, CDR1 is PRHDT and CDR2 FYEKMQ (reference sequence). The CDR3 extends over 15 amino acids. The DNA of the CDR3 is TGTGCCAGCAGCTTAGCAGGTGAGGGCACAGATACGCAGTATTTT. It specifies CASSLAGEGTDTQYF.

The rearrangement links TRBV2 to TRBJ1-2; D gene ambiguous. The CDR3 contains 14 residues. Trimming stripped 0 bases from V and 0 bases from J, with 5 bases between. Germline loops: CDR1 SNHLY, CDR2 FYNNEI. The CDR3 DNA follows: TGTGCCAGCAGTGAAGCGGTATCTAACTATGGCTACACCTTC. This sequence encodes CASSEAVSNYGYTF.

CDR3 in DNA: TGTGCCAGCAGTTACACAGGACAGGGCCTCAACACTGAAGCTTTCTTT. Protein: CASSYTGQGLNTEAFF. The V call is TRBV6-5, the J call TRBJ1-1; the match to TRBD1 covers 8 bases. V lost 2 bases to trimming and J lost 2 bases; unmatched junction nucleotides: 7. The CDR3 has 16 residues. Germline values: CDR1 MNHEY, CDR2 SVGAGI.

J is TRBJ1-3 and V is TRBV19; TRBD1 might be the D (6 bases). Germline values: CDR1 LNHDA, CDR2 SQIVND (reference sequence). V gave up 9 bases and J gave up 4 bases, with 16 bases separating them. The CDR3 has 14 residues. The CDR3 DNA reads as TGTGCCAGCCGGGGCAGGGGAGCGGGAAACACCATATATTTT. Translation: CASRGRGAGNTIYF.

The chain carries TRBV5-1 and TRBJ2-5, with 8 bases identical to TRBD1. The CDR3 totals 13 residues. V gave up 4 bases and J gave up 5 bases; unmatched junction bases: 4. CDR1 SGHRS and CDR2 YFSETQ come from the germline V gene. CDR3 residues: CASSARTGETQYF. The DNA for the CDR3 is TGCGCCAGCAGCGCGAGGACAGGGGAGACCCAGTACTTC.